Listed below are T cell receptor beta chains from one sample, sequenced in a study of neurological immune-mediated disorders. Each CDR3 protein gets one entry after TCRdb re-called the 5' RACE reads with MiXCR. The sample includes roughly 75,000 distinct CDR3 sequences, 2% to 3% of them seen just once. Sequencing used PBMCs. These receptors all stem from a woman in her 30s with multiple sclerosis. Both conserved end residues are part of each CDR3. A D gene is named only where the DNA matches it firmly. Not all rows give a size; the values are once, few, many and, for expanded clones, a class.

V: TRBV6-5; size: many; D: NA; J: TRBJ2-1; CDR3: CASGKQLNNEQFF; DNA: TGTGCCAGCGGAAAGCAGCTTAACAATGAGCAGTTCTTC
V: TRBV12-3/TRBV12-4; size: many; D: NA; J: TRBJ1-2; CDR3: CASSSEDYGYTF; DNA: TGTGCCAGCAGTTCCGAAGACTATGGCTACACCTTC
V: TRBV4-3; size: many; D: NA; J: TRBJ1-2; CDR3: CASSPYGGRRCGYTF; DNA: TGCGCCAGCAGCCCCTACGGGGGGCGACGGTGTGGCTACACCTTC
V: TRBV5-1; size: many; D: NA; J: TRBJ1-1; CDR3: CASSLGGFVDTEAFF; DNA: TGCGCCAGCAGCTTGGGTGGTTTTGTGGACACTGAAGCTTTCTTT
V: TRBV29-1; size: many; D: TRBD1; J: TRBJ2-2; CDR3: CSVRDRAGSNTGELFF; DNA: TGCAGCGTCCGGGACAGGGCTGGATCGAACACCGGGGAGCTGTTTTTT
V: TRBV5-1; size: many; D: NA; J: TRBJ1-4; CDR3: CASSLEGLPNEKLFF; DNA: TGCGCCAGCAGCTTGGAAGGCCTCCCTAATGAAAAACTGTTTTTT
V: TRBV20-1; size: many; D: TRBD1; J: TRBJ2-7; CDR3: CSAVNRGTYEQYF; DNA: TGCAGTGCTGTAAACAGGGGGACGTACGAGCAGTACTTC
V: TRBV7-9; size: many; D: NA; J: TRBJ1-2; CDR3: CASSHTGSDGYTF; DNA: TGTGCCAGCAGCCACACAGGGTCCGATGGCTACACCTTC
V: TRBV20-1; size: many; D: NA; J: TRBJ2-1; CDR3: CSSSSVDNEQFF; DNA: TGCAGTAGTAGTAGCGTCGACAATGAGCAGTTCTTC
V: TRBV20-1; size: many; D: TRBD2; J: TRBJ2-4; CDR3: CSASTGTSGREYF; DNA: TGCAGTGCTTCTACCGGGACTAGCGGGAGGGAGTACTTC
V: TRBV5-5; size: many; D: TRBD1; J: TRBJ1-3; CDR3: CASSSWTGPTGNTIYF; DNA: TGTGCCAGCAGCTCTTGGACAGGGCCTACTGGAAACACCATATATTTT
V: TRBV10-3; size: many; D: NA; J: TRBJ1-4; CDR3: CAISESPAGVDEKLFF; DNA: TGTGCCATCAGTGAGTCTCCGGCAGGGGTGGATGAAAAACTGTTTTTT
V: TRBV20-1; size: many; D: NA; J: TRBJ1-5; CDR3: CSAMGPLNQPQHF; DNA: TGCAGTGCTATGGGTCCTTTAAATCAGCCCCAGCATTTT
V: TRBV20-1; size: many; D: TRBD1; J: TRBJ2-5; CDR3: CSARGWTGQETQYF; DNA: TGCAGTGCTAGAGGATGGACAGGCCAAGAGACCCAGTACTTC
V: TRBV5-1; size: many; D: NA; J: TRBJ2-1; CDR3: CASSAYSYNEQFF; DNA: TGCGCCAGCAGCGCATACTCCTACAATGAGCAGTTCTTC
V: TRBV7-2; size: many; D: NA; J: TRBJ1-1; CDR3: CASSLVGVPEAFF; DNA: TGTGCCAGCAGCTTAGTAGGAGTCCCTGAAGCTTTCTTT
V: TRBV5-1; size: many; D: NA; J: TRBJ1-1; CDR3: CASSFDRPGLGEAFF; DNA: TGCGCCAGCAGCTTTGACCGCCCGGGGCTTGGGGAAGCTTTCTTT
V: TRBV7-7; size: NA; D: NA; J: TRBJ2-1; CDR3: CASSLASKNEQFF; DNA: TGTGCTAGCAGCTTAGCGAGTAAGAATGAGCAGTTCTTC
V: TRBV5-1; size: many; D: NA; J: TRBJ1-6; CDR3: CASSLESSGGPLHF; DNA: TGCGCCAGCAGCTTGGAGTCCTCCGGGGGACCCCTCCACTTT
V: TRBV6-4; size: many; D: TRBD2; J: TRBJ2-3; CDR3: CASSDSAGGLTDTQYF; DNA: TGTGCCAGCAGTGACTCCGCGGGAGGACTCACAGATACGCAGTATTTT
V: TRBV28; size: NA; D: NA; J: TRBJ2-6; CDR3: CASSGRGPGANVLTF; DNA: TGTGCCAGCAGTGGCCGGGGGCCTGGGGCCAACGTCCTGACTTTC
V: TRBV20-1; size: many; D: TRBD2; J: TRBJ2-3; CDR3: CSARDRPEGSGRAGLDTQYF; DNA: TGCAGTGCTAGAGATCGTCCAGAGGGTAGCGGGAGGGCCGGGTTAGATACGCAGTATTTT
V: TRBV6-2/TRBV6-3; size: many; D: TRBD2; J: TRBJ2-1; CDR3: CASSLAGGLRRQFF; DNA: TGTGCCAGCAGTTTAGCGGGAGGCCTACGGCGGCAGTTCTTC
V: TRBV7-9; size: many; D: NA; J: TRBJ2-7; CDR3: CASSTMTETYEQYF; DNA: TGTGCCAGCAGCACCATGACAGAAACCTACGAGCAGTACTTC
V: TRBV7-9; size: NA; D: TRBD1; J: TRBJ2-5; CDR3: CASSHRGNMLSQYF; DNA: TGTGCCAGCAGCCACAGGGGAAACATGCTATCCCAGTACTTC
V: TRBV20-1; size: NA; D: TRBD1; J: TRBJ1-2; CDR3: CSAKTGTAYGYTF; DNA: TGCAGTGCGAAAACCGGGACAGCTTATGGCTACACCTTC